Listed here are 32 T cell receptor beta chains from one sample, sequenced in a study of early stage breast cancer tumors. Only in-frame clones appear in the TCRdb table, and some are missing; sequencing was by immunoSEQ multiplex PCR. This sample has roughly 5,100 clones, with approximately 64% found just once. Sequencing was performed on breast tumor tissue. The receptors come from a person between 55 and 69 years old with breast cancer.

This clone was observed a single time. The CDR3 region has the DNA TGTGCCAGTAGTCCAAATCCCACAGAGACCCAGTACTTC. Translating gives CASSPNPTETQYF. The chain carries TRBV19 and TRBJ2-5; D is unresolved. V was shortened by 5 bases and J by 4 bases, with 11 bases between the two germline ends. CDR1 LNHDA and CDR2 SQIVND come from the germline V gene (reference sequence). This CDR3 is built from 13 residues.

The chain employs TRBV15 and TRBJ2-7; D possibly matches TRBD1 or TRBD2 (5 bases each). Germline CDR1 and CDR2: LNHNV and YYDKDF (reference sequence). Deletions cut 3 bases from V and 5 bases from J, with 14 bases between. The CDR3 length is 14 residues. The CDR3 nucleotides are TGTGCCACCAGCAGGGAAGGTCGGGGCAACGAGCAGTACTTC. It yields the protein CATSREGRGNEQYF.

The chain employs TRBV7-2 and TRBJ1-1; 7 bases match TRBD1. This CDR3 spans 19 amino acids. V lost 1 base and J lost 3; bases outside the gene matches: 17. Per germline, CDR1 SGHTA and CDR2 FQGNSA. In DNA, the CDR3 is TGTGCCAGCAGCTTAGAAGGTTGGACAGGCAACTGGCGGGACACTGAAGCTTTCTTT. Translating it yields CASSLEGWTGNWRDTEAFF.

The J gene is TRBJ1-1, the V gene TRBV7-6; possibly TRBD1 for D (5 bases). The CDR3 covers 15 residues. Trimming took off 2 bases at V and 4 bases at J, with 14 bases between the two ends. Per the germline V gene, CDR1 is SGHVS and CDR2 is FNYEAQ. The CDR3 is CASSLFIDRITEAFF. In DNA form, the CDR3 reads TGTGCCAGCAGCTTATTTATCGACAGAATCACTGAAGCTTTCTTT. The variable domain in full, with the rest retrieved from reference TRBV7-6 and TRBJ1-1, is GAGVSQSPRYKVTKRGQDVALRCDPISGHVSLYWYRQALGQGPEFLTYFNYEAQQDKSGLPNDRFSAERPEGSISTLTIQRTEQRDSAMYRCASSLFIDRITEAFFGQGTRLTVV.

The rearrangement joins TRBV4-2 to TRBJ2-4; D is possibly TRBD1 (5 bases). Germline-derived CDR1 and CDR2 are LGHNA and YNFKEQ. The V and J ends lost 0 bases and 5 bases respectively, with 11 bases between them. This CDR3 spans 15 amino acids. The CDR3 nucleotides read TGTGCCAGCAGCCAAGATGAGGACATCCAAAACATTCAGTACTTC. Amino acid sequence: CASSQDEDIQNIQYF.

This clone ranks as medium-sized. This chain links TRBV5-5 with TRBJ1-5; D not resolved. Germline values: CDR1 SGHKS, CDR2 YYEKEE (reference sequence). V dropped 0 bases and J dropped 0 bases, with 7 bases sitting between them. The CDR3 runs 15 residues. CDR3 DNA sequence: TGTGCCAGCAGCTTGGAAGTCCGTAGCAATCAGCCCCAGCATTTT. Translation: CASSLEVRSNQPQHF.

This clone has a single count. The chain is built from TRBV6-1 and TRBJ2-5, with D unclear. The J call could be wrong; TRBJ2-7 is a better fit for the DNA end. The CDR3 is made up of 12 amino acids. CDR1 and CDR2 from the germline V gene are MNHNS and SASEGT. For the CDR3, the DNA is TGTGCCACGGTGTTGAGCTCCTACGAGCAGTACTTC. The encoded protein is CATVLSSYEQYF.

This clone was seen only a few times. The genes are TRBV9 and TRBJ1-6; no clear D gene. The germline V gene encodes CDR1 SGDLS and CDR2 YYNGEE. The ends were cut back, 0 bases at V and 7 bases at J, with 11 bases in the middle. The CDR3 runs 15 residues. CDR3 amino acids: CASSVAEQFNSPLHF. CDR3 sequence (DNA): TGTGCCAGCAGCGTAGCCGAACAGTTCAATTCACCCCTCCACTTT.

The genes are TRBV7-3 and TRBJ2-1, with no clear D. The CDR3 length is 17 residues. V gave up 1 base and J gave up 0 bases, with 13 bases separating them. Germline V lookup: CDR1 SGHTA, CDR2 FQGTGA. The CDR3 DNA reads TGTGCCAGCAGCTTAATAAAGAACGTAGGCTCCTACAATGAGCAGTTCTTC. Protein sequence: CASSLIKNVGSYNEQFF.

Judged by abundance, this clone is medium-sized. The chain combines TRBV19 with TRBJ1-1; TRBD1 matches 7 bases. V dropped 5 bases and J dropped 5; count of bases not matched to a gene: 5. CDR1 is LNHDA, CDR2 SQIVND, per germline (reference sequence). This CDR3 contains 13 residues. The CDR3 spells CASSEAGGTEAFF. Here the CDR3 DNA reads TGTGCCAGTAGTGAAGCAGGGGGGACTGAAGCTTTCTTT.

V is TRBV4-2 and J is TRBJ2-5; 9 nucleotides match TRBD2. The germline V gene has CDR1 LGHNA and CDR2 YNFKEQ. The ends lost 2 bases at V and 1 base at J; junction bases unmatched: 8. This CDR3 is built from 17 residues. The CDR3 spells CASSQNLAGRPQETQYF. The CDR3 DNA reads TGTGCCAGCAGCCAAAACCTAGCGGGGAGGCCCCAAGAGACCCAGTACTTC.

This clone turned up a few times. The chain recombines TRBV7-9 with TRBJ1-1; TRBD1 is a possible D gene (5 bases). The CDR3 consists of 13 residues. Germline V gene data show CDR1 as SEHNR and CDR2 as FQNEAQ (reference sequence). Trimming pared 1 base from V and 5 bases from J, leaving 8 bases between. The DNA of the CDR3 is TGTGCCAGCAGCTTAGAGGGACGTACTGAAGCTTTCTTT. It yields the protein CASSLEGRTEAFF.

The CDR3 DNA is TGTGCCAGCTCATTTCAACAGATCAATTCACCCCTCCACTTT. This translates into CASSFQQINSPLHF. This chain uses TRBV18 with TRBJ1-6; D not resolved. Germline V gene sequence: CDR1 KGHSH, CDR2 LQKENI. Trimming removed 5 bases from V and 7 bases from J, with 12 bases in between. CDR3 length: 14 amino acids.

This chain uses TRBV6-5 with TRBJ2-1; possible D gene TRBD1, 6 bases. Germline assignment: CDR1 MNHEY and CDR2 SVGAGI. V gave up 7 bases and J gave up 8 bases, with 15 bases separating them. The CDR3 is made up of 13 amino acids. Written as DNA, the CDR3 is TGTGCCAGCACCACACAGGGTTATTATGAGCAGTTCTTC. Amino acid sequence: CASTTQGYYEQFF.

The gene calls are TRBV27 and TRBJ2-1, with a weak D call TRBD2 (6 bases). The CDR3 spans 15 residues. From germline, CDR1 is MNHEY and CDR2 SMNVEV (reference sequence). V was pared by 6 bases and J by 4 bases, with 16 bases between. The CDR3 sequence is CASSPRSGPYNEQFF. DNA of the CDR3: TGTGCCAGCAGCCCGCGGAGCGGGCCGTACAATGAGCAGTTCTTC.

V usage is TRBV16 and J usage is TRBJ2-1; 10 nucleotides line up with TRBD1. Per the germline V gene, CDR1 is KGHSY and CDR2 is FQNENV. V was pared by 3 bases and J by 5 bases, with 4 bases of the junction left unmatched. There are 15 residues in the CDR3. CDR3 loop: CASSHRGQGDNEQFF. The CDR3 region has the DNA TGTGCCAGCAGCCACCGAGGACAGGGGGACAATGAGCAGTTCTTC. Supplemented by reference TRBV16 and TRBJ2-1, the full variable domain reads GEEVAQTPKHLVRGEGQKAKLYCAPIKGHSYVFWYQQVLKNEFKFLISFQNENVFDETGMPKERFSAKCLPNSPCSLEIQATKLEDSAVYFCASSHRGQGDNEQFFGPGTRLTVL.

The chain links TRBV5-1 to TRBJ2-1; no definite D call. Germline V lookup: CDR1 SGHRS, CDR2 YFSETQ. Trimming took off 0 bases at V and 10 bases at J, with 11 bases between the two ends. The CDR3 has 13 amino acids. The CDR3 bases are TGCGCCAGCAGCTTGGGGTTCCCGGACGAGCAGTTCTTC. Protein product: CASSLGFPDEQFF.

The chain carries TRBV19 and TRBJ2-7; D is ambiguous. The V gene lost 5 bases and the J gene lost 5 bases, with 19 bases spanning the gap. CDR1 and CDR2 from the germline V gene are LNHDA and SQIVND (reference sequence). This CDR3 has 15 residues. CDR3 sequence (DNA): TGTGCCAGTAGTTTACAGTACCTTAATTACAACGAGCAGTACTTC. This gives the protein CASSLQYLNYNEQYF.

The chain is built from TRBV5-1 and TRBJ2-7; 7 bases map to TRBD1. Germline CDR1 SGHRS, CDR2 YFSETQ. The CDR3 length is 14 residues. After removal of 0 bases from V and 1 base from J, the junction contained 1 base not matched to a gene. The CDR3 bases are TGCGCCAGCAGCTTGGTGGGACAGTCCTACGAGCAGTACTTC. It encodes CASSLVGQSYEQYF.

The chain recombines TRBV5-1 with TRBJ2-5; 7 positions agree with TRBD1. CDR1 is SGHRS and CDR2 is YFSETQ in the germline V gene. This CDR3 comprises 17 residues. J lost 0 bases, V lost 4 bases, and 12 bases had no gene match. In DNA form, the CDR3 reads TGCGCCAGCAGCAGCGAACCGACAGGGATAAACCAAGAGACCCAGTACTTC. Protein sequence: CASSSEPTGINQETQYF.

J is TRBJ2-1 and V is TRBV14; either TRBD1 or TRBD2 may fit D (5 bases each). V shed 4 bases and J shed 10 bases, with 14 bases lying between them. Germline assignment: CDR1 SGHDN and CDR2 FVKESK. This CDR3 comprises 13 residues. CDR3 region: CASSPRGRLEQFF. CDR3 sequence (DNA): TGTGCCAGCAGCCCACGGGGACGCCTCGAGCAGTTCTTC.

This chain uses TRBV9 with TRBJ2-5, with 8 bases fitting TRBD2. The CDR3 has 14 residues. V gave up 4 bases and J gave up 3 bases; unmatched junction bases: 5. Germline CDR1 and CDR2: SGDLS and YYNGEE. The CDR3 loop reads CASSPAGEEETQYF. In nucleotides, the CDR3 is TGTGCCAGCAGCCCAGCGGGGGAAGAAGAGACCCAGTACTTC.

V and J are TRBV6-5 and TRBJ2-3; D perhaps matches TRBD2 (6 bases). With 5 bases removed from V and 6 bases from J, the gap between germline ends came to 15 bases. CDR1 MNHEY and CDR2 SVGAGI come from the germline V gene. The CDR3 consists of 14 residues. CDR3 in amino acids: CASSGPGRLDTQYF. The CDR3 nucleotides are TGTGCCAGCAGTGGGCCAGGGAGGTTGGATACGCAGTATTTT.

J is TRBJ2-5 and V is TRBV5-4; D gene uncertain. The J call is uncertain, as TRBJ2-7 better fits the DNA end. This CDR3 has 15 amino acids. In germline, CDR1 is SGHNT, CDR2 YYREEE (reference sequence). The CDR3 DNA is TGTGCCAGCAGCTCGTCCAACCGGGCAACCTACGAGCAGTACTTC. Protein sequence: CASSSSNRATYEQYF.

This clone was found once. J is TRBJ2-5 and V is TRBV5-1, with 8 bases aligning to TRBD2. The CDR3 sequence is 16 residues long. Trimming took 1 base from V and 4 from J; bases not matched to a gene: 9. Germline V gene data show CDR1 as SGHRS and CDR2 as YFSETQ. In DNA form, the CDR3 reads TGCGCCAGCAGCTTGTTAAGTGACGGGAGGGGAGAGACCCAGTACTTC. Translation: CASSLLSDGRGETQYF.

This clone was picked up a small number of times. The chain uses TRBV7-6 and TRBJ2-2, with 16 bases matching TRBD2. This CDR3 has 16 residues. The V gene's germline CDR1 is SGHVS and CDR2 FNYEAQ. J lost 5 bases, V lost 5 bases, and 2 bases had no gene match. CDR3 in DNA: TGTGCCAGCAGCCCGGGACTAGCGGGGGGGACCGGGGAGCTGTTTTTT. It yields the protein CASSPGLAGGTGELFF. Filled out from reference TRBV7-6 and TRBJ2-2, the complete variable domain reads GAGVSQSPRYKVTKRGQDVALRCDPISGHVSLYWYRQALGQGPEFLTYFNYEAQQDKSGLPNDRFSAERPEGSISTLTIQRTEQRDSAMYRCASSPGLAGGTGELFFGEGSRLTVL.

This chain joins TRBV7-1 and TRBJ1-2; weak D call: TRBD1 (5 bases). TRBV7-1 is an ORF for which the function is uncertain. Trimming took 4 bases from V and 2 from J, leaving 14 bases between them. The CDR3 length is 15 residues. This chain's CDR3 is CASSWGSGSNYGYTF. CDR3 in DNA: TGTGCCAGCAGCTGGGGGTCTGGGTCCAACTATGGCTACACCTTC.

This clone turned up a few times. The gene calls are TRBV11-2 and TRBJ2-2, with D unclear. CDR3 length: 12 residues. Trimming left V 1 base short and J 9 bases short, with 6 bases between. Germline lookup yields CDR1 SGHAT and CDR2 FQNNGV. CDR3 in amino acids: CASSLGPWELFF. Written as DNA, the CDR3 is TGTGCCAGCAGCTTAGGACCGTGGGAGCTGTTTTTT.

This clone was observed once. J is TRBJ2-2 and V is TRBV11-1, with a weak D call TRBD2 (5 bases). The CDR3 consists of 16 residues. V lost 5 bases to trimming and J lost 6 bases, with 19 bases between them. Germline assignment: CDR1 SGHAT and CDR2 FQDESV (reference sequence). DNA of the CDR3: TGTGCCAGCAGCGTCCCCAGAGGAGGACTGGCCGGGGAGCTGTTTTTT. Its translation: CASSVPRGGLAGELFF. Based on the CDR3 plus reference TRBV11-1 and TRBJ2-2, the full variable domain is EAEVAQSPRYKITEKSQAVAFWCDPISGHATLYWYRQILGQGPELLVQFQDESVVDDSQLPKDRFSAERLKGVDSTLKIQPAELGDSAMYLCASSVPRGGLAGELFFGEGSRLTVL.

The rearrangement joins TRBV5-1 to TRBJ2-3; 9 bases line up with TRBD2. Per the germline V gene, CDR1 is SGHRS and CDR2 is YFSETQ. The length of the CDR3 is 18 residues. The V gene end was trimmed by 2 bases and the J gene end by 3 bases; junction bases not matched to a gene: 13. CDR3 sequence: CASSLASLAGGLTDTQYF. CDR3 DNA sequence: TGCGCCAGCAGCTTAGCCTCCCTCGCGGGAGGGCTTACAGATACGCAGTATTTT.

The CDR3 sequence: CASTASGGPDNEQFF. CDR3 DNA: TGTGCCAGCACCGCTAGCGGGGGACCTGACAATGAGCAGTTCTTC. The V gene is TRBV5-4, the J gene TRBJ2-1; 10 bases map to TRBD2. Germline values: CDR1 SGHNT, CDR2 YYREEE (reference sequence). There are 15 residues in the CDR3. The J segment lost 5 bases and the V segment lost 6 bases, leaving 8 bases of the junction unmatched.

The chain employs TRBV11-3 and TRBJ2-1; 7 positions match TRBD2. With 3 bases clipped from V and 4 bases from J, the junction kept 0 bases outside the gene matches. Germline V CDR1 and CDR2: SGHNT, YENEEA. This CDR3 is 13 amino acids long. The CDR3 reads CASSLGGYNEQFF. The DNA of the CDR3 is TGTGCCAGCAGCTTGGGAGGGTACAATGAGCAGTTCTTC.